These 20 T cell receptor beta chains came from one sample sequenced in a study of PD-1 blockade in classical Hodgkin lymphoma. TCRdb's table, derived via immunoSEQ multiplex PCR, lists solely in-frame clones and lacks some. The repertoire has 57,000 or so clones, roughly 87% of them found once; the top ten carry roughly 8.1%. Time point indicated: cycle 4 day 1 (C4D1), after 6 weeks of nivolumab. All trial patients relapsed after autologous stem cell transplantation. The input for sequencing was peripheral blood mononuclear cells (PBMCs), taken before the fourth cycle of nivolumab. These TCRs come from a human donor with classical Hodgkin lymphoma.

This clone was seen a handful of times. V usage is TRBV28 and J usage is TRBJ1-6, with TRBD1 as a possible D gene (6 bases). This CDR3 has 17 residues. CDR1 and CDR2 from the germline V gene are MDHEN and SYDVKM. Between the trimmed V and J ends, which lost 7 bases and 0 bases, there was a span of 16 bases. The CDR3 DNA follows: TGTGCCAGCACGTGGGCGGGGGCGAGCTCCTATAATTCACCCCTCCACTTT. Translated: CASTWAGASSYNSPLHF.

The chain has TRBV6-1 and TRBJ2-6; possibly TRBD1 for D (5 bases). Trimming stripped 4 bases from V and 0 bases from J, with 16 bases between. This CDR3 is 18 amino acids long. Germline CDR1 MNHNS, CDR2 SASEGT. The CDR3 DNA reads as TGTGCCAGCAGTGGACAGCCCAGGTATCACTCTGGGGCCAACGTCCTGACTTTC. Its protein product is CASSGQPRYHSGANVLTF.

This chain links TRBV10-3 with TRBJ1-1; 9 bases match TRBD1. Germline trimming cut 6 bases from V and 2 bases from J; bases unmatched to any gene: 1. CDR3 size: 13 residues. Germline CDR1 reads ENHRY; CDR2 reads SYGVKD. The CDR3 sequence is CAIRQGANTEAFF. The CDR3 DNA follows: TGTGCCATCAGACAGGGGGCAAACACTGAAGCTTTCTTT.

The chain carries TRBV9 and TRBJ2-1, with 7 bases matching TRBD1. With V trimmed by 6 bases and J by 6 bases, 9 bases remained unmatched. The length of the CDR3 is 14 residues. Looked up from germline, CDR1 is SGDLS and CDR2 is YYNGEE. The CDR3 here is CASTTGAGANEQFF. The CDR3 DNA reads TGTGCCAGCACCACAGGGGCAGGGGCCAATGAGCAGTTCTTC.

This clone was seen just once. This chain links TRBV5-1 with TRBJ2-2; possibly TRBD1 for D (5 bases). CDR1 and CDR2 from the germline V gene are SGHRS and YFSETQ. V was cut by 4 bases and J by 3 bases, with 19 bases left in between. The CDR3 spans 17 residues. Written as DNA, the CDR3 is TGCGCCAGCAGCCCAAGACAGCAGCGAAAGGACACCGGGGAGCTGTTTTTT. It encodes CASSPRQQRKDTGELFF.

The chain carries TRBV5-1 and TRBJ1-5; no clear D. Trimming stripped 4 bases from V and 5 bases from J, with 10 bases between. Germline V gives CDR1 SGHRS, CDR2 YFSETQ. This CDR3 is built from 13 residues. The CDR3 is CASSVNSDQPQHF. As DNA, the CDR3 is TGCGCCAGCAGCGTTAATAGTGATCAGCCCCAGCATTTT.

The chain uses TRBV27 and TRBJ2-7; 8 bases match TRBD2. CDR1 and CDR2 from the germline V gene are MNHEY and SMNVEV (reference sequence). The J segment lost 0 bases and the V segment lost 8 bases, leaving 9 bases of the junction unmatched. The CDR3 spans 15 residues. CDR3 bases: TGTGCCAGCCAAGGGCTAGCGGGTTACTCCTACGAGCAGTACTTC. Protein product: CASQGLAGYSYEQYF.

The CDR3 reads CASSPQGTDTQYF. The CDR3 coding sequence is TGTGCCAGCTCACCACAGGGCACAGATACGCAGTATTTT. V usage is TRBV18 and J usage is TRBJ2-3; unclear D gene. The germline V and J ends were trimmed by 1 base and 1 base, with 3 bases remaining between them. The CDR3 length is 13 residues. Germline V lookup: CDR1 KGHSH, CDR2 LQKENI. Filled out from reference TRBV18 and TRBJ2-3, the complete variable domain reads NAGVMQNPRHLVRRRGQEARLRCSPMKGHSHVYWYRQLPEEGLKFMVYLQKENIIDESGMPKERFSAEFPKEGPSILRIQQVVRGDSAAYFCASSPQGTDTQYFGPGTRLTVL.

V is TRBV7-9 and J is TRBJ1-2; D is uncertain. The CDR3 is 12 residues long. CDR1 is SEHNR, CDR2 FQNEAQ, per germline (reference sequence). The ends were cut back, 5 bases at V and 7 bases at J, with 11 bases in the middle. CDR3 in amino acids: CASSVSPPGYTF. CDR3 coding DNA: TGTGCCAGCAGCGTTAGTCCTCCTGGCTACACCTTC. The full variable domain, completed using reference TRBV7-9 and TRBJ1-2, is DTGVSQNPRHKITKRGQNVTFRCDPISEHNRLYWYRQTLGQGPEFLTYFQNEAQLEKSRLLSDRFSAERPKGSFSTLEIQRTEQGDSAMYLCASSVSPPGYTFGSGTRLTVV.

In the case of this clone: One end of the junction varies from germline; a read error may be responsible. J is TRBJ2-3 and V is TRBV19; perhaps TRBD2 as D (5 bases). The CDR3 spans 13 residues. Germline CDR1 is LNHDA and CDR2 is SQIVND (reference sequence). The CDR3 bases are TGTGCCAGTAGTATAGATTATTCGGGATCCCTCGATTTT. Translation gives CASSIDYSGSLDF.

This chain uses TRBV6-6 with TRBJ1-4; 7 bases agree with TRBD1. Trimming at V came to 2 bases and at J to 8 bases, leaving 5 bases not matched to a gene. Germline lookup yields CDR1 MNHNY and CDR2 SVGAGI (reference sequence). The CDR3 is made up of 14 amino acids. DNA for the CDR3: TGTGCCAGCAGTTACAGGGGGCGGGACGAAAAACTGTTTTTT. Translating gives CASSYRGRDEKLFF.

This rearrangement joins TRBV11-2 to TRBJ2-4; D ambiguous. Trimming stripped 5 bases from V and 0 bases from J, with 11 bases between. The CDR3 sequence is 15 residues long. Germline V gene sequence: CDR1 SGHAT, CDR2 FQNNGV. The CDR3 bases are TGTGCCAGCAGCCCTTTGGCAGGAGCCAAAAACATTCAGTACTTC. Translating it yields CASSPLAGAKNIQYF.

This clone appeared once. The chain recombines TRBV6-6 with TRBJ2-5, with D possibly matching TRBD2 (5 bases). CDR1 is MNHNY and CDR2 is SVGAGI in the germline V gene (reference sequence). The germline V and J ends were trimmed by 6 bases and 1 base, with 12 bases remaining between them. CDR3 length equals 14 residues. The CDR3 loop reads CASRVDGLQETQYF. The CDR3 DNA reads as TGTGCCAGCAGGGTGGATGGACTCCAAGAGACCCAGTACTTC.

V usage is TRBV7-9 and J usage is TRBJ2-2; the D gene is possibly TRBD2 (5 bases). V gave up 5 bases and J gave up 6 bases, with 13 bases separating them. The CDR3 length is 14 residues. Looked up from germline, CDR1 is SEHNR and CDR2 is FQNEAQ (reference sequence). The CDR3 sequence: CASSPTSFPGELFF. In DNA form, the CDR3 reads TGTGCCAGCAGCCCCACTAGTTTCCCCGGGGAGCTGTTTTTT.

The chain has TRBV27 and TRBJ2-6; D possibly corresponds to TRBD1 (5 bases). V dropped 5 bases and J dropped 0 bases, with 11 bases sitting between them. In germline, CDR1 is MNHEY, CDR2 SMNVEV (reference sequence). The CDR3 length is 16 residues. The CDR3 nucleotides are TGTGCCAGCAGTCCGCCAACAGGCTCTGGGGCCAACGTCCTGACTTTC. It translates to CASSPPTGSGANVLTF. The full variable domain, with the rest looked up from reference TRBV27 and TRBJ2-6, is EAQVTQNPRYLITVTGKKLTVTCSQNMNHEYMSWYRQDPGLGLRQIYYSMNVEVTDKGDVPEGYKVSRKEKRNFPLILESPSPNQTSLYFCASSPPTGSGANVLTFGAGSRLTVL.

The chain is built from TRBV28 and TRBJ2-1; D may be TRBD1 or TRBD2 (5 bases each). V lost 3 bases, J lost 3 bases, and 15 bases lay in between. The CDR3 sequence is 16 residues long. Per germline, CDR1 MDHEN and CDR2 SYDVKM. CDR3 nucleotide sequence: TGTGCCAGCAGTTTTCGTCCGGGGACCAACTACAATGAGCAGTTCTTC. Amino acids: CASSFRPGTNYNEQFF.

The DNA for the CDR3 is TGCAACGGTAGACTAGCGGGGCCTCACAATGAGCAGTTCTTC. Amino acid sequence: CNGRLAGPHNEQFF. The gene calls are TRBV29-1 and TRBJ2-1; 11 bases fit TRBD2. Germline V gene sequence: CDR1 SQVTM, CDR2 ANQGSEA. CDR3 length: 14 amino acids.

The chain uses TRBV13 and TRBJ1-2; 7 bases are shared with TRBD1. From germline, CDR1 is PRHDT and CDR2 FYEKMQ (reference sequence). V was clipped by 0 bases and J by 2 bases; unmatched bases: 6. The CDR3 spans 16 residues. The CDR3 sequence is CASSLGLEGANYGYTF. The CDR3 nucleotides read TGTGCCAGCAGCTTAGGGTTGGAGGGGGCCAACTATGGCTACACCTTC.

The rearrangement links TRBV5-6 to TRBJ2-1, with TRBD2 identical over 8 bases. Germline CDR1 and CDR2: SGHDT and YYEEEE. The CDR3 is 18 residues long. V lost 0 bases and J lost 4; bases outside the gene matches: 12. The CDR3 here is CASSLVRVFRGGYNEQFF. In nucleotides, the CDR3 is TGTGCCAGCAGCTTGGTGAGGGTATTTCGGGGGGGATACAATGAGCAGTTCTTC.

This clone was seen only once. The chain couples TRBV6-4 to TRBJ1-1, with 9 bases fitting TRBD1. After removal of 5 bases from V and 4 bases from J, the junction contained 8 bases not matched to a gene. The germline CDR1 and CDR2 sequences are MRHNA and SNTAGT. The CDR3 length is 15 residues. CDR3 sequence (DNA): TGTGCCAGCAGTCCCTATGACAGGGGGATCACTGAAGCTTTCTTT. As protein: CASSPYDRGITEAFF.